The clone carrying this T cell receptor (beta chain) has ten or more counts. In germline, CDR1 is DFQATT, CDR2 SNEGSKA (reference sequence). The CDR3 extends over 13 amino acids. V lost 6 bases and J lost 4; bases outside the gene matches: 6. The entry originates in a study of Graves' ophthalmopathy and Graves' hyperthyroidism. RNA served as the template for amplifying TCR beta CDR3 regions. First-round RT-PCR with HTBI primers preceded a second-round multiplex PCR. TCRdb analysed the multiplex PCR reads with MiXCR anew, one entry per CDR3 protein. The table lists 200,000 to 250,000 distinct CDR3 sequences, approximately 29% of them singletons. Ophthalmopathy donors were characterized by moderate-to-severe activity, CAS of at least 3, NOSPECS of at least 4, and duration under 3 months.

The sequence came from a man between 45 and 60 years old with Graves' ophthalmopathy. Sequencing was performed on peripheral blood. V and J are TRBV20-1 and TRBJ2-5; 9 nucleotides align to TRBD2. In DNA form, the CDR3 reads TGCAGTGCAGCCATACTAGCGGGAGAGACCCAGTACTTC. This gives the protein CSAAILAGETQYF.